Following are 27 T cell receptor beta chains from one sample sequenced in a study of shared clonotypes between healthy human individuals. Assay used: immunoSEQ multiplex PCR; TCRdb lists only in-frame clones, some missing. Here the sample spans about 680,000 clones, just over 90% being singletons. Naive CD8 cells lacked CD45RO and underwent positive selection for CCR7, leaving out terminally differentiated effector memory CD45RA+ cells. Sequenced material: naive CD8+ T cells sorted from blood. These receptors were taken from a man aged 25-40 years in good health.

V is TRBV14 and J is TRBJ2-7; possibly TRBD1 for D (5 bases). The CDR3 length is 14 residues. The germline V and J ends were trimmed by 0 bases and 2 bases, with 8 bases remaining between them. Germline V lookup: CDR1 SGHDN, CDR2 FVKESK. CDR3 DNA: TGTGCCAGCAGCCAAGAGGACACCCCCTACGAGCAGTACTTC. This encodes CASSQEDTPYEQYF.

The V and J genes are TRBV7-6 and TRBJ2-7, with D perhaps TRBD2 (5 bases). Germline CDR1 is SGHVS and CDR2 is FNYEAQ. This CDR3 has 16 amino acids. V was pared by 5 bases and J by 0 bases, with 17 bases between. CDR3 bases: TGTGCCAGCAGCCTAGGAGGTCCGATAAGCTCCTACGAGCAGTACTTC. The encoded protein is CASSLGGPISSYEQYF.

The table lists this clone with a count of one. Other nucleotide sequences from this sample produce the same CDR3. V usage is TRBV7-9 and J usage is TRBJ2-7; TRBD2 matches 9 bases. The CDR3 is made up of 14 amino acids. Germline assignment: CDR1 SEHNR and CDR2 FQNEAQ (reference sequence). The trim removed 5 bases at V and 2 bases at J, leaving 4 bases unmatched. CDR3 bases: TGTGCCAGCAGCCCCAGACTAGCGGCCTACGAGCAGTACTTC. It is translated as CASSPRLAAYEQYF.

The rearrangement links TRBV2 to TRBJ2-3; 8 nucleotides line up with TRBD2. Germline V CDR1 and CDR2: SNHLY, FYNNEI. V was clipped by 10 bases and J by 1 base; unmatched bases: 10. This CDR3 has 15 amino acids. CDR3 protein: CATLDLAGGTDTQYF. Here the CDR3 DNA reads TGTGCCACGCTGGATCTAGCGGGCGGCACAGATACGCAGTATTTT.

This clone was detected only once. CDR3 region: CASRTLQGEDTNEKLFF. The DNA for the CDR3 is TGTGCCAGCAGAACATTACAGGGGGAGGATACTAATGAAAAACTGTTTTTT. The chain recombines TRBV25-1 with TRBJ1-4; 8 bases match TRBD1. Germline V gene lookup returns CDR1 MGHDK and CDR2 SYGVNS. This CDR3 region has 17 residues. V lost 6 bases and J lost 2; bases outside the gene matches: 11. The full variable domain, completed using reference TRBV25-1 and TRBJ1-4, is EADIYQTPRYLVIGTGKKITLECSQTMGHDKMYWYQQDPGMELHLIHYSYGVNSTEKGDLSSESTVSRIRTEHFPLTLESARPSHTSQYLCASRTLQGEDTNEKLFFGSGTQLSVL.

This rearrangement joins TRBV5-1 to TRBJ2-7; 7 positions match TRBD1. Per germline, CDR1 SGHRS and CDR2 YFSETQ. CDR3 length: 14 residues. The V and J ends lost 7 bases and 2 bases, in that order; junction bases with no gene match: 9. CDR3 protein: CASFPGDSPYEQYF. As DNA, the CDR3 is TGCGCCAGCTTCCCTGGGGACAGTCCCTACGAGCAGTACTTC.

The chain recombines TRBV7-8 with TRBJ2-7; D tentatively reads TRBD1 or TRBD2 (5 bases each). This CDR3 is 14 amino acids long. Germline CDR1 and CDR2: SGHVS and FQNEAQ. The V and J ends lost 2 bases and 2 bases respectively, with 10 bases between them. CDR3 loop: CASSLPGRPYEQYF. The CDR3 DNA reads as TGTGCCAGCAGCTTACCGGGACGGCCCTACGAGCAGTACTTC.

CDR3 in amino acids: CASSLAAGINTEAFF. DNA for the CDR3: TGTGCCAGCAGCTTGGCCGCGGGGATTAACACTGAAGCTTTCTTT. This chain links TRBV5-6 with TRBJ1-1; no clear D gene. This CDR3 region has 15 residues. The V end lost 0 bases, the J end lost 2 bases, and 11 bases lay between the germline ends. CDR1 is SGHDT, CDR2 YYEEEE, per germline.

This chain joins TRBV6-5 and TRBJ2-1; D gene unclear. Trimming removed 3 bases from V and 13 bases from J, with 10 bases in between. Germline CDR1 MNHEY, CDR2 SVGAGI. The CDR3 loop spans 11 amino acids. CDR3 in DNA: TGTGCCAGCAGTTATGGAGCAGTACAGTTCTTC. Translation: CASSYGAVQFF.

The genes are TRBV27 and TRBJ2-7; TRBD2 agrees at 10 bases. There are 17 residues in the CDR3. CDR1 is MNHEY, CDR2 SMNVEV, per germline (reference sequence). The V and J ends lost 0 bases and 0 bases, in that order; junction bases with no gene match: 5. DNA of the CDR3: TGTGCCAGCAGTTTATCTAGAGCGGGAGGGCTCTCCTACGAGCAGTACTTC. Translating it yields CASSLSRAGGLSYEQYF.

This chain connects TRBV29-1 to TRBJ2-1; no definite D call. Germline V gene sequence: CDR1 SQVTM, CDR2 ANQGSEA. The V and J ends lost 7 bases and 10 bases respectively, with 11 bases between them. This CDR3 contains 10 residues. CDR3 residues: CSATSVEQFF. The CDR3 nucleotides are TGCAGCGCAACGAGCGTGGAGCAGTTCTTC.

The chain is built from TRBV5-1 and TRBJ2-7; TRBD2 agrees at 8 bases. Germline trimming cut 0 bases from V and 0 bases from J; bases unmatched to any gene: 8. Germline loops: CDR1 SGHRS, CDR2 YFSETQ. The CDR3 totals 17 residues. DNA for the CDR3: TGCGCCAGCAGCTTGGCGCCAGCCGGGACTAGCTCCTACGAGCAGTACTTC. Protein: CASSLAPAGTSSYEQYF.

V is TRBV28 and J is TRBJ2-7, with a tentative D call TRBD2 (6 bases). V dropped 5 bases and J dropped 1 base, with 9 bases sitting between them. Germline V lookup: CDR1 MDHEN, CDR2 SYDVKM. CDR3 size: 13 residues. Written as DNA, the CDR3 is TGTGCCAGCAGTGTCCGGGGGTCCTACGAGCAGTACTTC. Protein: CASSVRGSYEQYF.

This rearrangement joins TRBV14 to TRBJ2-3; 9 bases match TRBD2. This CDR3 spans 16 amino acids. Germline V gives CDR1 SGHDN, CDR2 FVKESK. Trimming cost V 3 bases and J 2 bases; bases outside gene matches: 6. The CDR3 loop is CASSQLSGGTTDTQYF. In DNA form, the CDR3 reads TGTGCCAGCAGCCAGCTGAGCGGGGGGACCACAGATACGCAGTATTTT.

The chain employs TRBV13 and TRBJ1-1; D is unclear. Trimming cost V 5 bases and J 3 bases, with 10 bases left between them. CDR1 is PRHDT, CDR2 FYEKMQ, per germline (reference sequence). The CDR3 has 13 residues. The CDR3 spells CASSMDGYTEAFF. In DNA form, the CDR3 reads TGTGCCAGCAGCATGGACGGCTACACTGAAGCTTTCTTT.

This chain connects TRBV5-1 to TRBJ2-3, with 7 bases that match TRBD1. The V gene's germline CDR1 is SGHRS and CDR2 YFSETQ. The CDR3 length is 13 residues. With V trimmed by 4 bases and J by 4 bases, 3 bases remained unmatched. The CDR3 reads CASSPDRADTQYF. The CDR3 DNA reads as TGCGCCAGCAGCCCTGACAGGGCAGATACGCAGTATTTT.

This chain links TRBV11-2 with TRBJ1-1; TRBD1 matches at 7 bases. This CDR3 has 14 amino acids. V trimming: 1 base; J trimming: 3 bases; junction bases outside the gene matches: 2. Germline V gene data show CDR1 as SGHAT and CDR2 as FQNNGV. CDR3: CASSLGGTDTEAFF. In DNA, the CDR3 is TGTGCCAGCAGCTTAGGAGGGACAGACACTGAAGCTTTCTTT. Supplemented by reference TRBV11-2 and TRBJ1-1, the full variable domain reads EAGVAQSPRYKIIEKRQSVAFWCNPISGHATLYWYQQILGQGPKLLIQFQNNGVVDDSQLPKDRFSAERLKGVDSTLKIQPAKLEDSAVYLCASSLGGTDTEAFFGQGTRLTVV.

The V and J genes are TRBV29-1 and TRBJ1-3; no clear D gene. The germline gives CDR1 SQVTM, CDR2 ANQGSEA. V lost 6 bases and J lost 4, with 13 bases in between. This CDR3 spans 13 amino acids. This CDR3 reads CSVAPVTGNTIYF. The CDR3 region has the DNA TGCAGCGTAGCGCCGGTTACGGGAAACACCATATATTTT. Looking up the rest from reference TRBV29-1 and TRBJ1-3 gives the full variable domain: SAVISQKPSRDICQRGTSLTIQCQVDSQVTMMFWYRQQPGQSLTLIATANQGSEATYESGFVIDKFPISRPNLTFSTLTVSNMSPEDSSIYLCSVAPVTGNTIYFGEGSWLTVV.

Regarding this clone: The same CDR3 arises from other DNA sequences in this sample as well. As DNA, the CDR3 is TGTGCCAGCAGCTTAGGGCAGGGTGGCTACGAGCAGTACTTC. Residues: CASSLGQGGYEQYF. The rearrangement joins TRBV11-2 to TRBJ2-7; D is possibly TRBD1 (5 bases). The CDR3 sequence is 14 residues long. Per germline, CDR1 SGHAT and CDR2 FQNNGV. Trimming stripped 1 base from V and 3 bases from J, with 10 bases between.

A remark on this clone: Different DNA sequences within this sample yield the same CDR3. V and J are TRBV27 and TRBJ2-1; maybe TRBD2 (6 bases). CDR1 and CDR2 (germline): MNHEY, SMNVEV (reference sequence). V was shortened by 4 bases and J by 3 bases, with 13 bases between the two germline ends. The CDR3 is 15 amino acids. In DNA, the CDR3 is TGTGCCAGCAGTTACGGCGGGACGGGCTACAATGAGCAGTTCTTC. Translated: CASSYGGTGYNEQFF.

The rearrangement links TRBV13 to TRBJ2-7; the match to TRBD1 covers 9 bases. After removal of 5 bases from V and 4 bases from J, the junction contained 9 bases not matched to a gene. The germline gives CDR1 PRHDT, CDR2 FYEKMQ (reference sequence). The CDR3 covers 15 residues. CDR3 sequence (DNA): TGTGCCAGCAGCACTACTTTGACAGGGGGGTACGAGCAGTACTTC. It is translated as CASSTTLTGGYEQYF. The whole variable domain, remainder taken from reference TRBV13 and TRBJ2-7, is AAGVIQSPRHLIKEKRETATLKCYPIPRHDTVYWYQQGPGQDPQFLISFYEKMQSDKGSIPDRFSAQQFSDYHSELNMSSLELGDSALYFCASSTTLTGGYEQYFGPGTRLTVT.

The rearrangement joins TRBV7-9 to TRBJ2-2; D is unclear. The V end lost 2 bases, the J end lost 3 bases, and 10 bases lay between the germline ends. This CDR3 spans 15 amino acids. Germline loops: CDR1 SEHNR, CDR2 FQNEAQ (reference sequence). This CDR3 reads CASSLLRQHTGELFF. The CDR3 DNA is TGTGCCAGCAGCTTACTTCGGCAGCACACCGGGGAGCTGTTTTTT.

The V and J genes are TRBV27 and TRBJ2-7; 8 nucleotides agree with TRBD2. Germline V gene data show CDR1 as MNHEY and CDR2 as SMNVEV (reference sequence). The CDR3 has 14 amino acids. J gave up 3 bases and V 7 bases, and 8 bases lay outside the gene matches. Written as DNA, the CDR3 is TGTGCCAGCAAAGGGGAGAGCGGGAGCTACGAGCAGTACTTC. Translating it yields CASKGESGSYEQYF.

V gene TRBV13 combines with J gene TRBJ1-2, with D maybe TRBD1 (6 bases). In germline, CDR1 is PRHDT, CDR2 FYEKMQ (reference sequence). The germline V and J ends were trimmed by 4 bases and 5 bases, with 8 bases remaining between them. This CDR3 contains 12 residues. Here the CDR3 reads CASSSRGYGYTF. DNA for the CDR3: TGTGCCAGCAGCTCCAGGGGATATGGCTACACCTTC.

This rearrangement joins TRBV27 to TRBJ1-2; D perhaps matches TRBD1 (6 bases). Trimming removed 4 bases at V and 0 bases at J, with 12 bases between. This CDR3 is 15 amino acids long. Germline V gene lookup returns CDR1 MNHEY and CDR2 SMNVEV (reference sequence). The CDR3 region is CASSSRQDPNYGYTF. CDR3 coding DNA: TGTGCCAGCAGTTCCCGACAGGACCCTAACTATGGCTACACCTTC.

The chain combines TRBV4-1 with TRBJ2-7, with 7 bases fitting TRBD1. After removal of 0 bases from V and 7 bases from J, the junction contained 9 bases not matched to a gene. The CDR3 contains 15 residues. Germline lookup yields CDR1 MGHRA and CDR2 YSYEKL. The CDR3 reads CASSQETGTAREQYF. CDR3 DNA: TGCGCCAGCAGCCAAGAGACAGGGACCGCTAGAGAGCAGTACTTC.

The J gene is TRBJ2-1, the V gene TRBV5-6, with D perhaps TRBD2 (6 bases). Germline CDR1 and CDR2: SGHDT and YYEEEE. V was pared by 2 bases and J by 3 bases, with 6 bases between. CDR3 length: 13 residues. CDR3: CASSFGGYNEQFF. For the CDR3, the DNA is TGTGCCAGCAGCTTCGGGGGCTACAATGAGCAGTTCTTC.